This T cell receptor (beta chain) derives from a study of T cell changes during pregnancy in multiple sclerosis. Per germline, CDR1 MNHEY and CDR2 SMNVEV (reference sequence). The germline V and J ends were trimmed by 6 bases and 0 bases, with 14 bases remaining between them. The CDR3 extends over 15 amino acids. The method was immunoSEQ multiplex PCR; TCRdb's version includes in-frame clones alone and lacks a portion of them. The sample shows some 62,000 clones, around 92% of them seen only once. The sequences come from peripheral blood, collected in the second trimester of pregnancy. V and J are TRBV27 and TRBJ1-2; D is perhaps TRBD1 (5 bases). This TCR came from a female donor in good health, enrolled as a control in a pregnancy study. CDR3 sequence reads: CASRDTGLANYGYTF. CDR3 in DNA: TGTGCCAGCAGGGATACAGGCCTAGCTAACTATGGCTACACCTTC.